This TCR beta chain was identified during a study of cytomegalovirus exposure and HLA in healthy donors. There were likely unrecorded immune exposures, though donors were nominally healthy when sampled. Overall study findings and caveats: Analysis was carried out at a later point, and it linked a missense DCLRE1C variant to TCR beta V- and J-gene trimming. Of the V segments, some could not be distinguished, including TRBV6-2 and TRBV6-3, and were excluded.

The CDR3 consists of 17 residues. Germline CDR1 reads MGHDK; CDR2 reads SYGVNS. The trim removed 5 bases at V and 1 base at J, leaving 9 bases unmatched. PCR employed 60 Vbeta and 13 Jbeta primers. This table comes from immunoSEQ multiplex PCR, and its TCRdb copy is limited to in-frame clones, with some not included. The sample consists of about 180,000 clones, 77% of them appearing once. As to this clone: No antigen is known for it.

This TCR was recovered from a woman aged 55-75 years in good health and CMV-seropositive. The genes are TRBV25-1 and TRBJ2-5; 11 nucleotides match TRBD2. The sequenced sample consisted of PBMCs. The CDR3 nucleotides read TGTGCCAGCAGTAAAATAGCGGGGGGGTCAATCCAAGAGACCCAGTACTTC. It encodes CASSKIAGGSIQETQYF.